A selection of T cell receptor beta chains follows, all from one sample in a study of shared clonotypes between healthy human individuals. Method: immunoSEQ multiplex PCR; TCRdb's copy keeps in-frame clones and lacks some. The sample yields about 1,500,000 clones, approximately 97% seen once. Sequences were obtained from naive CD4+ T cells sorted from blood. These receptors were taken from a man aged 25 to 40 in good health. CDR3s include the opening cysteine and the closing phenylalanine or tryptophan. D genes are given only for firm matches. A row's size may be missing; if present it is once, few, many or a size class.

>-|TRBJ1-2|-|TRBV9
CASSVSGTSNYGYTF
TGTGCCAGCAGCGTAAGCGGCACCTCTAACTATGGCTACACCTTC
>-|TRBJ2-1|-|TRBV30
CAWTTLAIGIYNEQFF
TGTGCCTGGACCACCCTGGCAATCGGGATCTACAATGAGCAGTTCTTC
>TRBD1|TRBJ1-1|once|TRBV9
CASSGTGVRAFF
TGTGCCAGCAGCGGGACAGGGGTTAGAGCTTTCTTT
>-|TRBJ2-1|-|TRBV5-1
CASSLDSHNEQFF
TGCGCCAGCAGCCTGGACTCCCACAATGAGCAGTTCTTC
>TRBD1|TRBJ2-5|-|TRBV11-3
CASSLGQGPQETQYF
TGTGCCAGCAGCTTAGGACAGGGACCCCAAGAGACCCAGTACTTC
>TRBD2|TRBJ2-1|-|TRBV11-2
CASSFLTSGSYEQFF
TGTGCCAGCAGCTTCCTGACTAGCGGGAGCTATGAGCAGTTCTTC
>TRBD1|TRBJ2-7|-|TRBV6-5
CASSYIARPTGSEQYF
TGTGCCAGCAGTTACATCGCCCGCCCGACAGGGTCCGAGCAGTACTTC
>TRBD2|TRBJ2-1|-|TRBV29-1
CSVDQRGVYNEQFF
TGCAGCGTTGACCAGCGGGGGGTCTACAATGAGCAGTTCTTC
>TRBD1|TRBJ1-5|-|TRBV2
CASSGRGRIQPQHF
TGTGCCAGCAGTGGCAGGGGGCGAATACAGCCCCAGCATTTT
>-|TRBJ2-5|-|TRBV7-2
CASSLTRGPLQTQYF
TGTGCCAGCAGCTTAACACGGGGACCACTCCAGACCCAGTACTTC
>-|TRBJ2-3|-|TRBV7-3
CASSATDTQYF
TGTGCCAGCAGCGCCACAGATACGCAGTATTTT
>-|TRBJ1-2|-|TRBV5-1
CASSRFGLDGYTF
TGCGCCAGCAGTCGTTTTGGACTGGATGGCTACACCTTC
>-|TRBJ1-4|-|TRBV5-4
CASSLQGGNEKLFF
TGTGCCAGCAGCTTGCAGGGTGGAAATGAAAAACTGTTTTTT